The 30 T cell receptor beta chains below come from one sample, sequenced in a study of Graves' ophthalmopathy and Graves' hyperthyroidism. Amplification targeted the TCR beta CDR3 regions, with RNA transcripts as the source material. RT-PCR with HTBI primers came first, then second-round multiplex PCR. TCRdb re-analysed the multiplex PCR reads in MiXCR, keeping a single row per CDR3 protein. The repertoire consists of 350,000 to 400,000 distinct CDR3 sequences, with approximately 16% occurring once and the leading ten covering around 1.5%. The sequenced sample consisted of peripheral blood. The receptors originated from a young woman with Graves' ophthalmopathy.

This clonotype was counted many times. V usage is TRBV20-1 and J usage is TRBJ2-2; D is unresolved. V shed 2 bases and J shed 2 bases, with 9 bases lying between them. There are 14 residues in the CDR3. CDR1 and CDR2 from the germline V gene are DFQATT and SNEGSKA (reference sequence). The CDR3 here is CSARLNGNTGELFF. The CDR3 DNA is TGCAGTGCTAGATTAAACGGCAACACCGGGGAGCTGTTTTTT.

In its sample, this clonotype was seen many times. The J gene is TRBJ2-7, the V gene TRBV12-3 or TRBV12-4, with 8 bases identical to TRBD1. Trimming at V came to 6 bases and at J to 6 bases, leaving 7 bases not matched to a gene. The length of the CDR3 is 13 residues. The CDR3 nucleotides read TGTGCCAGCAGGGGATCAGGGACAGGCGAGCAGTACTTC. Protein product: CASRGSGTGEQYF.

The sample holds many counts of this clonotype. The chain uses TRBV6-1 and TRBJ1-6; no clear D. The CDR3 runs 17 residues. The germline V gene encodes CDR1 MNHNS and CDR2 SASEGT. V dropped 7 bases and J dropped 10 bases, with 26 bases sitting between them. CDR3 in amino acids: CASIPRGPQGGRSPLHF. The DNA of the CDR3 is TGTGCCAGCATCCCCCGGGGTCCTCAAGGAGGGCGCTCACCCCTCCACTTT.

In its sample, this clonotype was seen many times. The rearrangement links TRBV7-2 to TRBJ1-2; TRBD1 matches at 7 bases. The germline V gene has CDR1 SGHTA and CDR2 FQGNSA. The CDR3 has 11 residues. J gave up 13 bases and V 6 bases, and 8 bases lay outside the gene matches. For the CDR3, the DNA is TGTGCCAGCAGTTCGGGACAGACCCTCACCTTC. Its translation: CASSSGQTLTF.

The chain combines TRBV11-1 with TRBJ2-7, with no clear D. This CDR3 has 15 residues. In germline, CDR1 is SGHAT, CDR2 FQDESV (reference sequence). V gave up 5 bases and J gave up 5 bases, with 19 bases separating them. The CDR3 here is CASSPTNRPTHEQYF. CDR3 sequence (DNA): TGTGCCAGCAGCCCCACCAACCGGCCAACCCACGAGCAGTACTTC.

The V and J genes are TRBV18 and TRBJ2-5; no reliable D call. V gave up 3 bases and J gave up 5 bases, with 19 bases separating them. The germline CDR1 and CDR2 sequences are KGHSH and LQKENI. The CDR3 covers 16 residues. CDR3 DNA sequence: TGTGCCAGCTCACCGGGGAACGGCCGACGTGGGGAGACCCAGTACTTC. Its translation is CASSPGNGRRGETQYF.

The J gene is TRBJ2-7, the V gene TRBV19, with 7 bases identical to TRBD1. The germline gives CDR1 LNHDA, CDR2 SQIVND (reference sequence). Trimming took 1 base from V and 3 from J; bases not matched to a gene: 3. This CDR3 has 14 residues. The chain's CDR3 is CASSIGNRGYEQYF. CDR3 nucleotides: TGTGCCAGTAGTATAGGGAACAGGGGCTACGAGCAGTACTTC.

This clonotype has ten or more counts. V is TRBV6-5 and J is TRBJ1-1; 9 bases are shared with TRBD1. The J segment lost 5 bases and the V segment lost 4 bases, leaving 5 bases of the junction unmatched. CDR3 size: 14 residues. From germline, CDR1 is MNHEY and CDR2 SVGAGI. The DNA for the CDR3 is TGTGCCAGCAGTTCAACAGGGGGCCGAACTGAAGCTTTCTTT. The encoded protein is CASSSTGGRTEAFF.

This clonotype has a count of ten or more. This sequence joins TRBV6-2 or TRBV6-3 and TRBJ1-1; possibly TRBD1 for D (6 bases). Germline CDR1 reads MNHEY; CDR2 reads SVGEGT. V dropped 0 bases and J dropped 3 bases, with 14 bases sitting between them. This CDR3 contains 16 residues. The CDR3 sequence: CASSYSRGGGDTEAFF. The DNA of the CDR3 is TGTGCCAGCAGTTACTCCAGAGGGGGAGGCGACACTGAAGCTTTCTTT.

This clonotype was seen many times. The CDR3 DNA follows: TGTGCCAGCAGCCAAAGGACAGGGGGAGACGAGCAGTACTTC. Amino acid sequence: CASSQRTGGDEQYF. J is TRBJ2-7 and V is TRBV4-2, with 10 bases identical to TRBD1. Germline CDR1 reads LGHNA; CDR2 reads YNFKEQ. V dropped 2 bases and J dropped 5; count of bases not matched to a gene: 3. This CDR3 is 14 amino acids long.

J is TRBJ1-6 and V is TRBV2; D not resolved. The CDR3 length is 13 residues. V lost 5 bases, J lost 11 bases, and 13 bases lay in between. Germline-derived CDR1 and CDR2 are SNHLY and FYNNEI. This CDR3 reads CASSPSYPPPLHF. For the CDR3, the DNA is TGTGCCAGCAGTCCCTCTTACCCCCCACCCCTCCACTTT.

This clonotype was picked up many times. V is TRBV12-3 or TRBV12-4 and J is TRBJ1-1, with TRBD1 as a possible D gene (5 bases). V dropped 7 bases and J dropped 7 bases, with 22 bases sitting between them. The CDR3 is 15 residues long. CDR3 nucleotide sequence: TGTGCCAGCAACAGTGGCTCCGTGGGACCGTATGAAGCTTTCTTT. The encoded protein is CASNSGSVGPYEAFF.

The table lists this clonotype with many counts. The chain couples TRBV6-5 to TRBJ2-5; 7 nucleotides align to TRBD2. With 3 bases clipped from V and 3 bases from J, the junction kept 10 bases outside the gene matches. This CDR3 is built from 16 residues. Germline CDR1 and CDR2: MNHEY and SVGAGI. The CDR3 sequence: CASSYQRGLAEETQYF. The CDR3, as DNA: TGTGCCAGCAGTTATCAGCGTGGGCTAGCGGAAGAGACCCAGTACTTC.

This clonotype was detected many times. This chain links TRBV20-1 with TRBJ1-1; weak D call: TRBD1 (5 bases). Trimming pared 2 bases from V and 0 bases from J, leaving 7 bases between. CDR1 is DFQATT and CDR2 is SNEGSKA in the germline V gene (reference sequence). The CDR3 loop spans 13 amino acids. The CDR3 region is CSARPTVNTEAFF. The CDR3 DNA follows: TGCAGTGCTAGACCGACAGTGAACACTGAAGCTTTCTTT.

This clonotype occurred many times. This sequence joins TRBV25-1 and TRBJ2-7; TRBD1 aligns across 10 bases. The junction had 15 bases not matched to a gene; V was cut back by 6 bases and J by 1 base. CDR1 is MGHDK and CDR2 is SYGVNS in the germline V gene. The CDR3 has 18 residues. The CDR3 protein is CASRSGTGAKGLSYEQYF. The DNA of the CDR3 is TGTGCCAGCAGATCCGGGACAGGGGCAAAAGGGTTGTCCTACGAGCAGTACTTC.

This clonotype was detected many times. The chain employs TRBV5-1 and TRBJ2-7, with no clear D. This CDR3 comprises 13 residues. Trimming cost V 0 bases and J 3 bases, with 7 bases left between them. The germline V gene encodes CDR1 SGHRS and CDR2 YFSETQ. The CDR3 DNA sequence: TGCGCCAGCAGCTTGGCCCCCCTCTACGAGCAGTACTTC. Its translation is CASSLAPLYEQYF.

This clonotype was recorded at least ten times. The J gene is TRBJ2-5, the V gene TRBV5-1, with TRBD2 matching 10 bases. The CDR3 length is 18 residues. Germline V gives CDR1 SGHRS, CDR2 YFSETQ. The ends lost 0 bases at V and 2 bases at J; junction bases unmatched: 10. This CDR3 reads CASSLELAGSPLQETQYF. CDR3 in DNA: TGCGCCAGCAGCTTGGAACTAGCGGGGTCGCCCCTACAAGAGACCCAGTACTTC.

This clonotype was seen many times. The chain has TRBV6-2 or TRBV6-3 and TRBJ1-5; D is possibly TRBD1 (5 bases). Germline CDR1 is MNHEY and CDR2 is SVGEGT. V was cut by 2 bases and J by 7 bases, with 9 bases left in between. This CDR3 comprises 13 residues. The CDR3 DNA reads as TGTGCCAGCAGTTACGAGGGGAGGCAGCCCCAGCATTTT. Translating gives CASSYEGRQPQHF.

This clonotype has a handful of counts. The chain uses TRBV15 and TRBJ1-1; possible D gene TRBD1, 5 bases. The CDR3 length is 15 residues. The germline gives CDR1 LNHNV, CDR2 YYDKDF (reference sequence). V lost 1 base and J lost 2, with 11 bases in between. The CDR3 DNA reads TGTGCCACCAGCAGAGGATGGGGCGGTAACACTGAAGCTTTCTTT. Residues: CATSRGWGGNTEAFF.

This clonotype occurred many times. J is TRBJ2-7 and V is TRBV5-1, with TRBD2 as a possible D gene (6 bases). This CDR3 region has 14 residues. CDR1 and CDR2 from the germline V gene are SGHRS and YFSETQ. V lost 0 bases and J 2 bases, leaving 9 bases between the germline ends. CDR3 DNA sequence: TGCGCCAGCAGCTTGGATAGCGGCACCTACGAGCAGTACTTC. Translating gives CASSLDSGTYEQYF.

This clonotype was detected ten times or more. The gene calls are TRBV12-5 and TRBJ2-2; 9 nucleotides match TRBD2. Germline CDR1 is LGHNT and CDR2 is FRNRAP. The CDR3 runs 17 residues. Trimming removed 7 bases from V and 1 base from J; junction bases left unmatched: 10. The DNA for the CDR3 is TGTGCTAGTGCAAACGGGCTAGCGGGGAAGAACACCGGGGAGCTGTTTTTT. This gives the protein CASANGLAGKNTGELFF.

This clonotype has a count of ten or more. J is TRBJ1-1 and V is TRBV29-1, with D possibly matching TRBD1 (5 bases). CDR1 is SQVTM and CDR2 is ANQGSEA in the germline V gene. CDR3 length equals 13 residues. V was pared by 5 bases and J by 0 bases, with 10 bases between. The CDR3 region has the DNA TGCAGCGTTACCAGGGCCATGAACACTGAAGCTTTCTTT. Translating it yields CSVTRAMNTEAFF.

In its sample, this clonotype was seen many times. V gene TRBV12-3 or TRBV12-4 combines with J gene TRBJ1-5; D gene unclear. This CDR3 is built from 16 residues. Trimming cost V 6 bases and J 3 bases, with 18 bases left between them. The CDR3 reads CASSANGERINQPQHF. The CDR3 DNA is TGTGCCAGCAGCGCTAACGGGGAGAGAATCAATCAGCCCCAGCATTTT.

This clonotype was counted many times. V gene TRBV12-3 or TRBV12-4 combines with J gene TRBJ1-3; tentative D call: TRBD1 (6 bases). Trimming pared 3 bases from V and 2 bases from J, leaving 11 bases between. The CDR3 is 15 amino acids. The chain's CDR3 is CASSFSGVPGNTIYF. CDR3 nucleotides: TGTGCCAGCAGTTTCTCAGGGGTCCCTGGAAACACCATATATTTT.

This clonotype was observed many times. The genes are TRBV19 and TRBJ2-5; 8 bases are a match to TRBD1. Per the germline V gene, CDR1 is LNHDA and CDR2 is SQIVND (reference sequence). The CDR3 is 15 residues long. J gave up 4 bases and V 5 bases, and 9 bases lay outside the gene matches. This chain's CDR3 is CASSPGAQGGETQYF. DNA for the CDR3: TGTGCCAGTAGTCCGGGGGCACAGGGGGGAGAGACCCAGTACTTC.

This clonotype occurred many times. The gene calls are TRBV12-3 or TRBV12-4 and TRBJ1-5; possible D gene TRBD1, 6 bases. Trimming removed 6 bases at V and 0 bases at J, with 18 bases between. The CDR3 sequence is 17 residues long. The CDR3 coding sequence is TGTGCCAGCAGCTGGGGGGGCGGCAGCCTTAGCAATCAGCCCCAGCATTTT. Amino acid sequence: CASSWGGGSLSNQPQHF.

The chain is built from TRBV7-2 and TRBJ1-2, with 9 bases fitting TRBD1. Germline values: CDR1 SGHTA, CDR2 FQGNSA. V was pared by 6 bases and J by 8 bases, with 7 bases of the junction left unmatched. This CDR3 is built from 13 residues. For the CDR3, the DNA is TGTGCCAGCAGACTAACAGGGGGCATAGGCTACACCTTC. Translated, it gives CASRLTGGIGYTF.

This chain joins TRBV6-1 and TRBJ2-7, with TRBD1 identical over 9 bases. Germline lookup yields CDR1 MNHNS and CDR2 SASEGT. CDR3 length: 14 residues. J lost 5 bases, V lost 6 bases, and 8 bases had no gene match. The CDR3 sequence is CASSDGTGIDEQYF. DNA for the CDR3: TGTGCCAGCAGCGACGGGACAGGGATCGACGAGCAGTACTTC.

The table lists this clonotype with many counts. The CDR3 loop is CSVLAGRASRNIQYF. Written as DNA, the CDR3 is TGCAGCGTTTTAGCGGGTAGGGCGTCTAGGAACATTCAGTACTTC. The chain recombines TRBV29-1 with TRBJ2-4; 7 bases match TRBD2. This CDR3 has 15 amino acids. The germline V gene encodes CDR1 SQVTM and CDR2 ANQGSEA. The J segment lost 7 bases and the V segment lost 5 bases, leaving 14 bases of the junction unmatched.

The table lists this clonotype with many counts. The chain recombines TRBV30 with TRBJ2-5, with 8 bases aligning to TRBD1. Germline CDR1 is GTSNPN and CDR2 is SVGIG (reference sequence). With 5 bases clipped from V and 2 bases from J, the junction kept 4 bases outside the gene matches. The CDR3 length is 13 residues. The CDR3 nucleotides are TGTGCCTGGGACAGGGGAACTCAAGAGACCCAGTACTTC. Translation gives CAWDRGTQETQYF.